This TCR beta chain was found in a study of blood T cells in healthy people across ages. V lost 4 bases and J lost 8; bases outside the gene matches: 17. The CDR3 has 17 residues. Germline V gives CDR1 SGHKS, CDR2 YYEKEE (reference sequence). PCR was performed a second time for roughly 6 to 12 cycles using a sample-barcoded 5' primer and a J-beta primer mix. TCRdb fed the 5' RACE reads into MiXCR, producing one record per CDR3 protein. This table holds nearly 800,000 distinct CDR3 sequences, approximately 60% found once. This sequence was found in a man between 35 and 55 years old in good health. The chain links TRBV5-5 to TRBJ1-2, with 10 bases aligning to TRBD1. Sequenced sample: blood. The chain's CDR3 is CASSIGDLPGQGSGYTF. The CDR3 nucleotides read TGTGCCAGCAGCATTGGGGATCTTCCGGGACAGGGGAGCGGCTACACCTTC. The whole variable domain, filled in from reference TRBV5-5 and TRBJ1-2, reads DAGVTQSPTHLIKTRGQQVTLRCSPISGHKSVSWYQQVLGQGPQFIFQYYEKEERGRGNFPDRFSARQFPNYSSELNVNALLLGDSALYLCASSIGDLPGQGSGYTFGSGTRLTVV.